This T cell receptor beta chain was identified during a study of CD8 T cells in ankylosing spondylitis. On this clonotype: Its antigen is unidentified.

Quantitative barcoded 5'-RACE was used to prepare TCR beta libraries. MiXCR, run by TCRdb on the 5' RACE reads, gives a single entry per CDR3 protein. The table lists a few hundred thousand distinct CDR3 sequences, less than 10% of them singletons. Study observations and caveats: In ankylosing spondylitis patients, matched synovial fluid reportedly showed significant enrichment of disease-linked clones. CD8+ by phenotype, disease-linked clones were relatively rare in peripheral blood. Several highly homologous variants formed a TCR beta motif that appeared characteristic of ankylosing spondylitis blood. Earlier reports found some motif variants in synovial fluid and blood in reactive arthritis.

Germline assignment: CDR1 MNHNS and CDR2 SASEGT. This CDR3 has 14 residues. Trimming stripped 2 bases from V and 6 bases from J, with 11 bases between. The chain is built from TRBV6-1 and TRBJ1-5; D perhaps matches TRBD1 (5 bases). This TCR derives from a male donor with ankylosing spondylitis. The sequenced sample consisted of blood, either unsorted or a sorted T cell fraction (not recorded which). The CDR3 sequence: CASSELGAGQPQHF. DNA of the CDR3: TGTGCCAGCAGTGAACTTGGGGCAGGTCAGCCCCAGCATTTT.